The table lists the clone carrying this T cell receptor beta chain with many counts. These data belong to a study of T cells in Graves' hyperthyroidism and ophthalmopathy. V lost 0 bases and J 3 bases, leaving 12 bases between the germline ends. CDR3 length: 15 residues. Germline CDR1 reads LGHNA; CDR2 reads YNFKEQ. Using RNA transcripts as the source, TCR beta CDR3 regions were amplified. An initial round of RT-PCR targeting the TCR CDR3 relied on the HTBI primer set. MiXCR, run by TCRdb on the multiplex PCR reads, gives a single entry per CDR3 protein. Altogether about 290,000 distinct CDR3 sequences are present, approximately 17% being singletons, with the ten largest covering around 55%.

The sequence derives from a woman aged 55-69 years with Graves' ophthalmopathy. This chain uses TRBV4-2 with TRBJ2-7; no reliable D call. The sequencing input was blood. The CDR3 sequence is CASSQESQFLYEQYF. The CDR3 nucleotides are TGTGCCAGCAGCCAAGAGTCCCAGTTCCTCTACGAGCAGTACTTC.